This T cell receptor (beta chain) is drawn from a study of T cells in Graves' hyperthyroidism and ophthalmopathy (dated by TCRdb to between 2018 and 2020). With regard to the full study: Peripheral blood was sampled at the time of initial diagnosis, prior to any treatment. The roughly 100 discovery patients were randomly divided into training and test sets at a 7:3 ratio. TCR Vbeta CDR3 sequencing of some 140 peripheral blood samples (43 ophthalmopathy, 75 hyperthyroidism and some 17 progressor patients) is reported in the paper. After blood sampling, hyperthyroidism patients were treated with methimazole at a starting dose of 30 mg daily, and ophthalmopathy patients were treated with high-dose intravenous methylprednisolone. Prospective prediction of ophthalmopathy was tested in an independent validation cohort consisting of about 19 hyperthyroidism patients and approximately 16 patients who later progressed to ophthalmopathy. In addition, the study compared T-cell repertoires in thyroid tissue and in blood from five to seven Graves' hyperthyroidism patients. To identify TCR V-J signatures that set the groups apart, the researchers used a discovery cohort of 90 to 100 patients, made up of roughly 40 with Graves' ophthalmopathy and about 60 with stable Graves' hyperthyroidism. Results and caveats for the whole study, not just this receptor: In validation, the model predicted progression to ophthalmopathy with around 71% sensitivity and around 72% specificity, a median of 6.5 months before onset. Most expanded thyroid clonotypes (frequency above 0.001) were also detected in blood, suggesting blood repertoires may reflect thyroid immune responses. A 13 V-J signature model separated ophthalmopathy from stable hyperthyroidism, with 87.88% sensitivity and 81% to 82% specificity in cross-validation and 80%/75% in testing. No statistical method was used to set the sample size in advance, and investigators knew the group allocation.

TCR beta CDR3 regions were amplified from RNA transcripts. A first-round RT-PCR of the TCR CDR3 used the HTBI primer set with the Qiagen OneStep RT-PCR kit. The libraries were constructed in a second round of multiplex PCR and then size-selected and purified. The libraries were sequenced on an Illumina HiSeq2000 using paired-end 100 bp reads. The paper's processing steps were these. SOAPnuke was used to process the raw data, throwing out any read that contained adapters or uncalled bases, had a mean Phred below 15, or lacked an exact constant-primer or identifier match. COPE v1.2.5 was used to merge the high-quality paired reads, and each unique nucleotide sequence was defined as a clonotype. MiTCR v1.1 was used to align clonotypes to the IMGT TRBV, TRBD and TRBJ reference segments. Analysis was restricted to V-J combinations with a frequency above 0.0001, which covered approximately 99% of repertoires. A TCS score was defined as the ratio of F50 (clonal expansion) to E x V (chaos), with BLOSUM62-based TCRdist applied between CDR3 peptides within each V-J. Welch's t-statistics and random forest reduced some 510 V-J features to 13, which were used in a naive Bayes classifier (R e1071). Using fastp trimming at Q25 and MiXCR clonotype assembly, TCRdb reanalyzed the public sequencing data and kept in-frame beta chains. For every CDR3 protein sequence, its rows merge into one entry that carries the most common genes and DNA. The V and J calls reflect TCRdb's pipeline rather than the authors' work. This sample lists approximately 620,000 distinct CDR3 sequences; approximately 13% were detected once. About 5.8% of the sample belongs to the ten largest clones.

Hyperthyroidism patients were aged 18 to 65 years and newly diagnosed, with disease duration of less than 2 months. The study excluded patients with uncontrolled infections, other autoimmune diseases, pregnancy or lactation. Diagnoses were established on the basis of clinical symptoms, serum thyroxine and TRAb, thyroid ultrasound, and orbital computed tomography. For progressor patients, blood was drawn at the first diagnosis of hyperthyroidism, before any ophthalmopathy symptoms had appeared. PBMCs were isolated from approximately 10 ml of fresh peripheral blood by Ficoll-Paque density gradient centrifugation. Progressor patients were defined as those initially diagnosed with Graves' hyperthyroidism in whom ophthalmopathy developed during follow-up. Trizol reagent was used to extract total RNA, and RNA quality was then checked on an Agilent 2100 Bioanalyzer. This clonotype was detected many times. The clone's antigen remains unknown. The input lacks base qualities; no much larger clone sits a single base away.

The receptor was isolated from a woman between 25 and 40 years old with Graves' hyperthyroidism that later progressed to Graves' ophthalmopathy. Material: blood.

The encoded CDR3 is CASSYRDRPRSQYF. The sequenced DNA: TGTGCCAGCAGTTACCGCGACAGGCCCAGGTCCCAGTACTTC. Recombination joined TRBV6-6 with TRBJ2-5; a weak D assignment points to TRBD1 (6 bases agree). CDR1 and CDR2 are drawn from the germline V gene (reference sequence): MNHNY, SVGAGI. From its cysteine to its phenylalanine, the CDR3 spans 14 amino acids. Only the CDR3 region is kept as DNA, spanning 42 bases read in frame from base 1. V loses 2 bases of germline sequence and J loses 9 bases, and the interval between the two ends is 16 bases.